The following is a TCR beta chain sequence with its context. PCR employed 60 Vbeta and 13 Jbeta primers. Some clones are missing from TCRdb's copy, which holds only in-frame ones; the method was immunoSEQ multiplex PCR. The sample has some 120,000 clones; roughly 80% are singletons. V lost 5 bases to trimming and J lost 1 base, with 11 bases between them. Germline assignment: CDR1 SGHVS and CDR2 FQNEAQ. This CDR3 comprises 14 residues. This specimen comes from a study of cytomegalovirus exposure and HLA in healthy donors. This chain connects TRBV7-8 to TRBJ1-1; D gene uncertain. Sequencing used PBMCs. The clonotype comes from a man aged 30 to 39 in good health and CMV-seropositive. This chain's CDR3 is CASSQLTENTEAFF. Written as DNA, the CDR3 is TGTGCCAGCAGCCAGCTGACTGAGAACACTGAAGCTTTCTTT.